What follows are 31 T cell receptor beta chains derived from one specimen sequenced in a study of patients and donors after allogeneic stem cell transplantation. TCRdb re-analysed the RT-PCR reads in MiXCR, keeping a single row per CDR3 protein. The data show about a million distinct CDR3 sequences, approximately 18% seen once. Sequencing used blood, either unsorted or a sorted T cell fraction (not recorded which). The receptor source for this set is a human donor who was either an allogeneic HSCT recipient or a stem cell or donor lymphocyte infusion donor (not recorded which). It is not recorded whose cells these are; they may come from a transplant donor.

A few counts support this clonotype. CDR3 bases: TGCAGCGTTGAAGGGGGACGGGGGTATGGCTACACCTTC. This codes for CSVEGGRGYGYTF. The chain couples TRBV29-1 to TRBJ1-2; tentatively, D is TRBD1 (5 bases). The V gene's germline CDR1 is SQVTM and CDR2 ANQGSEA. The CDR3 extends over 13 amino acids. Deletions cut 1 base from V and 5 bases from J, with 11 bases between.

The chain has TRBV12-3 or TRBV12-4 and TRBJ1-5; tentatively, D is TRBD1 (5 bases). The V end was cut by 3 bases, the J end by 4 bases, with 10 bases between. The CDR3 extends over 14 amino acids. In DNA, the CDR3 is TGTGCCAGCAGTTTTTTGCAGGGTAATCAGCCCCAGCATTTT. Translation: CASSFLQGNQPQHF.

This clonotype has just a few counts. CDR3 DNA: TGTGCCAGCAGTTCTGGACAGGGGAATCCGTACCAAGAGACCCAGTACTTC. Amino acids: CASSSGQGNPYQETQYF. The V and J genes are TRBV27 and TRBJ2-5; TRBD1 aligns across 9 bases. J lost 0 bases, V lost 4 bases, and 9 bases had no gene match. The CDR3 totals 17 residues. Per the germline V gene, CDR1 is MNHEY and CDR2 is SMNVEV (reference sequence).

This rearrangement joins TRBV6-2 or TRBV6-3 to TRBJ1-2; D not certain. CDR3 length: 14 residues. Germline lookup yields CDR1 MNHEY and CDR2 SVGEGT. Trimming removed 6 bases at V and 6 bases at J, with 17 bases between. CDR3 bases: TGTGCCAGCAGAGGGAGTCGCCGATTGGATGGCTACACCTTC. It yields the protein CASRGSRRLDGYTF.

The genes are TRBV6-1 and TRBJ1-6; weak D call: TRBD1 (5 bases). V was clipped by 6 bases and J by 5 bases, with 14 bases between them. CDR3 size: 15 residues. Germline values: CDR1 MNHNS, CDR2 SASEGT. The CDR3 loop is CASSPRQTNNSPLHF. The CDR3 coding sequence is TGTGCCAGCAGCCCCCGACAGACAAATAATTCACCCCTCCACTTT.

The rearrangement uses TRBV4-1 and TRBJ2-7, with 7 bases lining up with TRBD2. The CDR3 spans 15 residues. Trimming took 1 base from V and 3 from J; bases not matched to a gene: 6. Germline lookup yields CDR1 MGHRA and CDR2 YSYEKL. Here the CDR3 reads CASSQGGGVDYEQYF. As DNA, the CDR3 is TGCGCCAGCAGCCAAGGGGGAGGGGTAGACTACGAGCAGTACTTC.

This clonotype was detected many times. The chain is built from TRBV9 and TRBJ1-5; D gene uncertain. CDR1 is SGDLS and CDR2 is YYNGEE in the germline V gene. The CDR3 loop spans 14 amino acids. Trimming pared 0 bases from V and 1 base from J, leaving 5 bases between. The CDR3, as DNA: TGTGCCAGCAGCGTAGGTTCCAGCAATCAGCCCCAGCATTTT. Protein sequence: CASSVGSSNQPQHF.

Turning to this clonotype: Being one base from a much bigger clone, this may be a read error. The rearrangement links TRBV3-1 to TRBJ1-1, with D unresolved. The CDR3 extends over 12 amino acids. Germline CDR1 and CDR2: LGHDT and YNNKEL (reference sequence). V lost 7 bases, J lost 1 base, and 7 bases lay in between. As DNA, the CDR3 is TGTGCCAGCACTTACAGGAACACTGAAGCTTTCTTT. Translation: CASTYRNTEAFF.

This chain uses TRBV6-1 with TRBJ2-2, with 13 nucleotides matching TRBD2. There are 18 residues in the CDR3. V was clipped by 6 bases and J by 5 bases; unmatched bases: 12. Germline V CDR1 and CDR2: MNHNS, SASEGT. The CDR3 here is CASRELAGGPWGTGELFF. CDR3 sequence (DNA): TGTGCCAGCAGGGAACTAGCGGGAGGGCCGTGGGGGACCGGGGAGCTGTTTTTT.

CDR3 sequence: CAWSRVVGAGNEQFF. The DNA of the CDR3 is TGTGCCTGGAGCCGAGTTGTCGGGGCGGGCAATGAGCAGTTCTTC. The chain combines TRBV30 with TRBJ2-1; possibly TRBD1 or TRBD2 for D (5 bases each). Germline V lookup: CDR1 GTSNPN, CDR2 SVGIG (reference sequence). The CDR3 has 15 amino acids. V was pared by 3 bases and J by 6 bases, with 18 bases between.

The chain is built from TRBV5-5 and TRBJ2-1; TRBD2 matches at 8 bases. Germline V gene sequence: CDR1 SGHKS, CDR2 YYEKEE (reference sequence). V trimming: 0 bases; J trimming: 2 bases; junction bases outside the gene matches: 1. The CDR3 is made up of 15 amino acids. As DNA, the CDR3 is TGTGCCAGCAGCTTGGATAGCGGGGCCTACAATGAGCAGTTCTTC. Translation: CASSLDSGAYNEQFF.

A few counts support this clonotype. This chain uses TRBV15 with TRBJ2-7, with D possibly TRBD1 on 6 matching bases. In germline, CDR1 is LNHNV, CDR2 YYDKDF (reference sequence). V dropped 0 bases and J dropped 2 bases, with 11 bases sitting between them. The CDR3 totals 15 residues. The CDR3 DNA reads as TGTGCCACCAGCAGAGATCGTAGGACAGCCTACGAGCAGTACTTC. Protein sequence: CATSRDRRTAYEQYF.

There are many counts of this clonotype. The genes are TRBV7-2 and TRBJ2-2; D is perhaps TRBD2 (5 bases). Trimming pared 3 bases from V and 4 bases from J, leaving 9 bases between. Germline CDR1 and CDR2: SGHTA and FQGNSA. This CDR3 has 14 amino acids. Here the CDR3 DNA reads TGTGCCAGCAGCTTTCTTCGGGGCACCGGGGAGCTGTTTTTT. This gives the protein CASSFLRGTGELFF.

There are a few counts of this clonotype. The gene calls are TRBV9 and TRBJ1-2, with D perhaps TRBD1 (5 bases). V lost 0 bases and J 5 bases, leaving 14 bases between the germline ends. Germline V gives CDR1 SGDLS, CDR2 YYNGEE. The length of the CDR3 is 15 residues. The DNA of the CDR3 is TGTGCCAGCAGCGTAGGGGACCTTGGGGGTTATGGCTACACCTTC. As protein: CASSVGDLGGYGYTF. Combining the CDR3 with reference TRBV9 and TRBJ1-2 gives the whole variable domain DSGVTQTPKHLITATGQRVTLRCSPRSGDLSVYWYQQSLDQGLQFLIQYYNGEERAKGNILERFSAQQFPDLHSELNLSSLELGDSALYFCASSVGDLGGYGYTFGSGTRLTVV.

In this sample, this clonotype turned up a few times. The chain uses TRBV14 and TRBJ2-5; D is perhaps TRBD1 or TRBD2 (5 bases each). Deletions cut 0 bases from V and 4 bases from J, with 15 bases between. The CDR3 spans 16 residues. The germline gives CDR1 SGHDN, CDR2 FVKESK. The CDR3 coding sequence is TGTGCCAGCAGCCAAGACTGGGGGACGATTTCAGAGACCCAGTACTTC. This encodes CASSQDWGTISETQYF.

This chain links TRBV9 with TRBJ1-2, with D tentatively TRBD1 (6 bases). Germline lookup yields CDR1 SGDLS and CDR2 YYNGEE. The V end was cut by 3 bases, the J end by 4 bases, with 13 bases between. There are 14 residues in the CDR3. The CDR3 coding sequence is TGTGCCAGCAGCGCTGCGGAACAGGGCTATGGCTACACCTTC. This gives the protein CASSAAEQGYGYTF. The whole variable domain, filled in from reference TRBV9 and TRBJ1-2, reads DSGVTQTPKHLITATGQRVTLRCSPRSGDLSVYWYQQSLDQGLQFLIQYYNGEERAKGNILERFSAQQFPDLHSELNLSSLELGDSALYFCASSAAEQGYGYTFGSGTRLTVV.

This clonotype was recorded many times. The chain is built from TRBV3-1 and TRBJ2-7; 10 bases are shared with TRBD2. The CDR3 contains 17 residues. In germline, CDR1 is LGHDT, CDR2 YNNKEL (reference sequence). V lost 0 bases and J lost 3; bases outside the gene matches: 8. The chain's CDR3 is CASSQDRGGLAVYEQYF. The CDR3 region has the DNA TGTGCCAGCAGCCAAGATCGAGGCGGACTAGCGGTCTACGAGCAGTACTTC.

V is TRBV12-3 or TRBV12-4 and J is TRBJ1-3, with D perhaps matching TRBD1 (6 bases). This CDR3 has 14 amino acids. Trimming stripped 5 bases from V and 2 bases from J, with 10 bases between. CDR3 in amino acids: CASSPDRTGNTIYF. The CDR3 bases are TGTGCCAGCAGTCCTGACAGGACTGGAAACACCATATATTTT.

This clonotype was recorded a few times. V is TRBV20-1 and J is TRBJ2-6; 7 bases are a match to TRBD2. CDR1 is DFQATT, CDR2 SNEGSKA, per germline (reference sequence). CDR3 size: 17 residues. The V gene end was trimmed by 6 bases and the J gene end by 0 bases; junction bases not matched to a gene: 11. In DNA form, the CDR3 reads TGCAGTGCGAAACAATGGGAGGGAACCTCTGGGGCCAACGTCCTGACTTTC. Translating gives CSAKQWEGTSGANVLTF.

This clonotype was counted a few times. V gene TRBV4-1 combines with J gene TRBJ2-3, with 12 bases matching TRBD2. Germline V gives CDR1 MGHRA, CDR2 YSYEKL. Trimming took 5 bases from V and 2 from J; bases not matched to a gene: 5. The CDR3 covers 16 residues. This chain's CDR3 is CASSIGTSGHTDTQYF. The CDR3 nucleotides read TGCGCCAGCAGCATCGGGACTAGCGGGCACACAGATACGCAGTATTTT.

This clonotype was counted ten times or more. The rearrangement links TRBV12-3 or TRBV12-4 to TRBJ1-5, with D perhaps matching TRBD1 (5 bases). V lost 5 bases to trimming and J lost 11 bases, with 16 bases between them. The CDR3 is 13 residues long. The CDR3 loop is CASSPRDGGAQHF. In nucleotides, the CDR3 is TGTGCCAGCAGTCCTAGAGATGGGGGGGCCCAGCATTTT.

This clonotype was detected ten times or more. This chain links TRBV7-8 with TRBJ1-5; D is uncertain. The CDR3 is 15 residues long. CDR1 SGHVS and CDR2 FQNEAQ come from the germline V gene. Trimming removed 8 bases at V and 0 bases at J, with 14 bases between. Here the CDR3 reads CASELDYFSNQPQHF. Written as DNA, the CDR3 is TGTGCCAGCGAACTAGACTACTTTAGCAATCAGCCCCAGCATTTT.

The chain recombines TRBV9 with TRBJ1-2, with 7 bases identical to TRBD1. Trimming took 0 bases from V and 2 from J; bases not matched to a gene: 1. There are 14 residues in the CDR3. The germline V gene encodes CDR1 SGDLS and CDR2 YYNGEE. The CDR3 reads CASSVEGANYGYTF. The CDR3, as DNA: TGTGCCAGCAGCGTAGAGGGGGCCAACTATGGCTACACCTTC.

The chain combines TRBV4-2 with TRBJ2-3; tentatively, D is TRBD2 (6 bases). The CDR3 sequence is 15 residues long. The germline V and J ends were trimmed by 0 bases and 9 bases, with 16 bases remaining between them. Germline CDR1 is LGHNA and CDR2 is YNFKEQ. The CDR3 nucleotides are TGTGCCAGCAGCCAAGATTCAGCGGGTGGCGGAACGCAGTATTTT. This codes for CASSQDSAGGGTQYF.

The rearrangement joins TRBV7-2 to TRBJ1-5; D not resolved. Trimming took 6 bases from V and 0 from J, leaving 12 bases between them. CDR3 size: 15 residues. Germline assignment: CDR1 SGHTA and CDR2 FQGNSA. CDR3: CASSPEGYSNQPQHF. In DNA, the CDR3 is TGTGCCAGCAGTCCAGAGGGATATAGCAATCAGCCCCAGCATTTT.

This clonotype has a handful of counts. This chain joins TRBV5-1 and TRBJ1-3, with D tentatively TRBD1 (5 bases). V was shortened by 4 bases and J by 2 bases, with 13 bases between the two germline ends. Germline values: CDR1 SGHRS, CDR2 YFSETQ. CDR3 length: 15 residues. The DNA of the CDR3 is TGCGCCAGCAGCCGCGGACATCGTCCTGGAAACACCATATATTTT. Amino acids: CASSRGHRPGNTIYF.

The chain has TRBV20-1 and TRBJ2-2, with TRBD1 identical over 10 bases. The ends lost 3 bases at V and 5 bases at J; junction bases unmatched: 12. CDR1 is DFQATT and CDR2 is SNEGSKA in the germline V gene (reference sequence). The CDR3 contains 17 residues. CDR3: CSASFPGQGERTGELFF. The CDR3 nucleotides are TGCAGTGCTAGTTTTCCCGGACAGGGGGAGAGGACCGGGGAGCTGTTTTTT.

This clonotype came up many times. V gene TRBV12-3 or TRBV12-4 combines with J gene TRBJ2-1, with 7 bases matching TRBD1. Trimming at V came to 5 bases and at J to 8 bases, leaving 6 bases not matched to a gene. This CDR3 comprises 13 residues. CDR3 region: CASSLDRVHEQFF. CDR3 nucleotides: TGTGCCAGCAGTCTCGACAGGGTCCATGAGCAGTTCTTC.

CDR3 region: CASSRGGDGLWQPQHF. CDR3 nucleotides: TGTGCCAGCAGCCGAGGCGGGGATGGCCTATGGCAGCCCCAGCATTTT. The chain recombines TRBV12-3 or TRBV12-4 with TRBJ1-5, with no clear D. The CDR3 covers 16 residues. V shed 6 bases and J shed 7 bases, with 22 bases lying between them.

The chain has TRBV12-3 or TRBV12-4 and TRBJ2-2; D remains unclear. V lost 8 bases and J 4 bases, leaving 8 bases between the germline ends. The CDR3 loop spans 12 amino acids. The CDR3 region is CASPLPTGELFF. In nucleotides, the CDR3 is TGTGCCAGCCCACTACCCACCGGGGAGCTGTTTTTT.

A single count supports this clonotype. The gene calls are TRBV5-1 and TRBJ1-1, with D possibly being TRBD1 (6 bases). With 7 bases removed from V and 0 bases from J, the gap between germline ends came to 13 bases. Per germline, CDR1 SGHRS and CDR2 YFSETQ. CDR3 length equals 14 residues. The CDR3 DNA is TGCGCCAGCCGGTATACAGGGATGAACACTGAAGCTTTCTTT. It encodes CASRYTGMNTEAFF.